What follows is one T cell receptor (beta chain) and its context. Its antigen is undetermined. The data belong to a study of cytomegalovirus exposure and HLA in healthy donors. Overall study results and limits: By a later analysis, the bulk of CMV-associated TCR beta chains appeared HLA-restricted. Researchers reported in a later analysis that a missense DCLRE1C variant was tied to TCR beta V- and J-gene trimming. Data from an earlier analysis indicated that most TCR beta V segments were productive either about 90% or about 30% of the time.

Trimming removed 0 bases from V and 1 base from J, with 10 bases in between. Germline V gene sequence: CDR1 SGDLS, CDR2 YYNGEE. The CDR3 consists of 15 residues. The study ran its PCR with 60 Vbeta and 13 Jbeta primers. TCRdb's table, derived via immunoSEQ multiplex PCR, lists solely in-frame clones and lacks some. The sample consists of about 150,000 clones, approximately 80% of them appearing once. This rearrangement joins TRBV9 to TRBJ1-1; D remains ambiguous. Sequencing was done on a sample of PBMCs. The clonotype was recovered from a woman aged 40 to 50 in good health and CMV-seropositive. The CDR3 DNA reads TGTGCCAGCAGCGTAGTACGGACTCCGAACACTGAAGCTTTCTTT. Protein: CASSVVRTPNTEAFF.